Listed here are 25 T cell receptor beta chains from one sample, sequenced in a study of cytomegalovirus exposure and HLA in healthy donors. PCR used 60 Vbeta primers and 13 Jbeta primers. Sequencing used immunoSEQ multiplex PCR; TCRdb keeps in-frame clones, though not all of them. The data contain over 150,000 clones, 77% of them singletons. The sequencing sample was made of PBMCs. The receptor source for this set is a middle-aged woman in good health and CMV-seropositive.

The chain uses TRBV6-5 and TRBJ2-7; no reliable D call. Germline loops: CDR1 MNHEY, CDR2 SVGAGI. Trimming left V 5 bases short and J 0 bases short, with 11 bases between. The CDR3 contains 14 residues. The CDR3 coding sequence is TGTGCCAGCAGTAGGCCAGGAAACTCCTACGAGCAGTACTTC. Residues: CASSRPGNSYEQYF.

This chain connects TRBV2 to TRBJ2-1; D is perhaps TRBD2 (6 bases). Germline V gives CDR1 SNHLY, CDR2 FYNNEI. V was trimmed by 7 bases and J by 2 bases, leaving 15 bases between them. The CDR3 covers 15 residues. CDR3 loop: CASTAQGGAYNEQFF. The DNA for the CDR3 is TGTGCCAGCACCGCCCAGGGAGGTGCCTACAATGAGCAGTTCTTC.

V gene TRBV28 combines with J gene TRBJ2-3; D call uncertain. The length of the CDR3 is 14 residues. Per germline, CDR1 MDHEN and CDR2 SYDVKM. V lost 5 bases and J 6 bases, leaving 15 bases between the germline ends. The CDR3 reads CASSQTAALDTQYF. The CDR3 coding sequence is TGTGCCAGCAGTCAAACTGCGGCTCTCGATACGCAGTATTTT.

The chain couples TRBV29-1 to TRBJ1-2; no clear D. Germline V lookup: CDR1 SQVTM, CDR2 ANQGSEA. V lost 1 base and J 8 bases, leaving 17 bases between the germline ends. The CDR3 is made up of 14 amino acids. CDR3 amino acids: CSVEGGSPNRGYTF. The CDR3 region has the DNA TGCAGCGTTGAAGGAGGTTCCCCCAACCGGGGCTACACCTTC.

J is TRBJ2-1 and V is TRBV7-2, with 7 positions matching TRBD2. V shed 5 bases, J shed 7 bases, and the junction held 11 bases outside the gene matches. The CDR3 has 15 residues. The germline V gene has CDR1 SGHTA and CDR2 FQGNSA. Here the CDR3 reads CASSLGGRAGNEQFF. CDR3 in DNA: TGTGCCAGCAGCCTCGGGGGGAGGGCCGGAAATGAGCAGTTCTTC.

This clone showed up just a few times. V is TRBV4-3 and J is TRBJ2-1; D not certain. Per germline, CDR1 LGHNA and CDR2 YSLEER. The CDR3 has 15 amino acids. The V and J ends lost 1 base and 3 bases respectively, with 10 bases between them. CDR3: CASSQVVTFYNEQFF. CDR3 sequence (DNA): TGCGCCAGCAGCCAAGTGGTCACTTTCTACAATGAGCAGTTCTTC.

The chain links TRBV21-1 to TRBJ1-4; the table's D call, TRBD1, has no DNA check behind it. TRBV21-1 is a listed pseudogene. The CDR3 length is 19 residues. The DNA for the CDR3 is TGTGCCAGCAGCAACCGGGACAGGGCTCGTGGGGCAACTAATGAAAAACTGTTTTTT. Translated, it gives CASSNRDRARGATNEKLFF.

This rearrangement joins TRBV29-1 to TRBJ2-2; maybe TRBD1 (5 bases). Germline CDR1 reads SQVTM; CDR2 reads ANQGSEA. V lost 7 bases and J 4 bases, leaving 10 bases between the germline ends. This CDR3 is built from 12 residues. CDR3 loop: CSAQGGTGELFF. CDR3 DNA sequence: TGCAGCGCGCAGGGTGGCACCGGGGAGCTGTTTTTT.

The chain couples TRBV10-1 to TRBJ1-6; 7 bases are shared with TRBD1. V shed 8 bases and J 6 bases; nucleotides not matched to a gene: 4. Germline V gene sequence: CDR1 WNHNN, CDR2 SYGVQD (reference sequence). CDR3 size: 13 residues. The CDR3 protein is CASQDRINSPLHF. CDR3 bases: TGCGCCAGCCAGGACAGGATTAATTCACCCCTCCACTTT.

The chain uses TRBV5-4 and TRBJ2-7, with D possibly matching TRBD1 (6 bases). The CDR3 is 14 residues long. The V gene lost 4 bases and the J gene lost 1 base, with 12 bases spanning the gap. The germline CDR1 and CDR2 sequences are SGHNT and YYREEE (reference sequence). The CDR3 sequence is CASSAGVGSYEQYF. The CDR3 DNA is TGTGCCAGCAGCGCAGGGGTCGGTTCCTACGAGCAGTACTTC.

The rearrangement joins TRBV6-5 to TRBJ1-5; D gene unclear. V was shortened by 6 bases and J by 2 bases, with 8 bases between the two germline ends. This CDR3 is built from 13 residues. Germline CDR1 reads MNHEY; CDR2 reads SVGAGI. CDR3 protein: CASRRARNQPQHF. As DNA, the CDR3 is TGTGCCAGCAGGCGGGCCCGCAATCAGCCCCAGCATTTT.

Details on this clone: Other DNA variants within this sample encode the same CDR3. The chain employs TRBV5-6 and TRBJ1-1, with D hard to call. Germline lookup yields CDR1 SGHDT and CDR2 YYEEEE. V was clipped by 0 bases and J by 0 bases, with 9 bases between them. The CDR3 consists of 15 residues. DNA of the CDR3: TGTGCCAGCAGCTTGGGACAACTCATGAACACTGAAGCTTTCTTT. The encoded protein is CASSLGQLMNTEAFF.

J is TRBJ2-1 and V is TRBV5-6; the match to TRBD1 covers 9 bases. CDR3 size: 16 residues. CDR1 and CDR2 (germline): SGHDT, YYEEEE. J was trimmed by 4 bases and V by 4 bases; bases with no gene match: 9. This CDR3 reads CASSHRTGAIYNEQFF. As DNA, the CDR3 is TGTGCCAGCAGCCACCGGACAGGGGCCATTTACAATGAGCAGTTCTTC.

The chain has TRBV18 and TRBJ1-2, with TRBD1 matching over 10 bases. The V gene end was trimmed by 2 bases and the J gene end by 3 bases; junction bases not matched to a gene: 6. The germline gives CDR1 KGHSH, CDR2 LQKENI. The CDR3 is made up of 16 amino acids. The CDR3 DNA is TGTGCCAGCTCACCAGGACAGGGGGGAACTGACTATGGCTACACCTTC. Amino acids: CASSPGQGGTDYGYTF.

This rearrangement joins TRBV18 to TRBJ2-5, with 8 bases aligning to TRBD1. This CDR3 contains 14 residues. V trimming: 3 bases; J trimming: 5 bases; junction bases outside the gene matches: 5. Germline-derived CDR1 and CDR2 are KGHSH and LQKENI. CDR3 in DNA: TGTGCCAGCTCACCCGGACAGGGCCGGGAGACCCAGTACTTC. Translating gives CASSPGQGRETQYF.

V is TRBV6-1 and J is TRBJ2-1; 9 bases match TRBD1. The germline V gene has CDR1 MNHNS and CDR2 SASEGT. The CDR3 runs 15 residues. The trim removed 2 bases at V and 10 bases at J, leaving 9 bases unmatched. This CDR3 is CASSESGTGNREQFF. The DNA of the CDR3 is TGTGCCAGCAGTGAATCCGGGACAGGGAATCGCGAGCAGTTCTTC.

This rearrangement joins TRBV6-5 to TRBJ1-1, with D possibly being TRBD1 (6 bases). The V gene's germline CDR1 is MNHEY and CDR2 SVGAGI. The CDR3 has 11 amino acids. The CDR3 nucleotides are TGTGAACACAGGGAGAACACTGAAGCTTTCTTT. It codes for CEHRENTEAFF.

The chain is built from TRBV5-1 and TRBJ1-2, with 10 positions matching TRBD1. The junction had 4 bases not matched to a gene; V was cut back by 0 bases and J by 8 bases. The CDR3 totals 14 residues. Germline V CDR1 and CDR2: SGHRS, YFSETQ. CDR3 loop: CASSLGQGADGYTF. In DNA form, the CDR3 reads TGCGCCAGCAGCTTGGGACAGGGGGCAGACGGCTACACCTTC.

The chain is built from TRBV29-1 and TRBJ1-1, with 7 bases fitting TRBD1. With V trimmed by 4 bases and J by 4 bases, 6 bases remained unmatched. CDR3 size: 13 residues. Germline CDR1 SQVTM, CDR2 ANQGSEA. The CDR3 here is CSVAGTEGTEAFF. CDR3 sequence (DNA): TGCAGCGTTGCTGGGACAGAGGGCACTGAAGCTTTCTTT.

The genes are TRBV27 and TRBJ2-2, with TRBD1 matching 8 bases. CDR3 length: 15 amino acids. The germline gives CDR1 MNHEY, CDR2 SMNVEV (reference sequence). With 8 bases clipped from V and 4 bases from J, the junction kept 9 bases outside the gene matches. CDR3: CASRPGQAPTGELFF. The CDR3 bases are TGTGCCAGCCGTCCGGGACAGGCGCCCACCGGGGAGCTGTTTTTT.

This clone turned up a few times. This chain links TRBV6-1 with TRBJ2-7; 9 nucleotides agree with TRBD2. The V gene end was trimmed by 6 bases and the J gene end by 3 bases; junction bases not matched to a gene: 6. CDR1 and CDR2 from the germline V gene are MNHNS and SASEGT. The CDR3 extends over 14 amino acids. The CDR3 region is CASRVAGAIYEQYF. The CDR3 DNA follows: TGTGCCAGCAGGGTAGCGGGGGCGATCTACGAGCAGTACTTC.

The chain recombines TRBV27 with TRBJ1-2; D unclear. The CDR3 sequence is 14 residues long. Trimming pared 2 bases from V and 4 bases from J, leaving 11 bases between. The germline gives CDR1 MNHEY, CDR2 SMNVEV (reference sequence). CDR3 loop: CASSLSGKSYGYTF. The CDR3 DNA follows: TGTGCCAGCAGTTTAAGCGGCAAAAGCTATGGCTACACCTTC.

The rearrangement uses TRBV6-5 and TRBJ2-7; the match to TRBD1 covers 8 bases. The CDR3 runs 15 residues. CDR1 and CDR2 from the germline V gene are MNHEY and SVGAGI. V was pared by 2 bases and J by 4 bases, with 7 bases of the junction left unmatched. CDR3 sequence reads: CASSYRTGNSYEQYF. In DNA form, the CDR3 reads TGTGCCAGCAGTTACCGGACAGGGAACAGTTACGAGCAGTACTTC.

A single count supports this clone. The chain couples TRBV5-1 to TRBJ2-2, with D possibly matching TRBD2 (6 bases). V lost 4 bases, J lost 2 bases, and 15 bases lay in between. The CDR3 loop spans 16 amino acids. From germline, CDR1 is SGHRS and CDR2 YFSETQ. CDR3 in amino acids: CASSLGTEINTGELFF. CDR3 DNA sequence: TGCGCCAGCAGCCTAGGGACTGAAATAAACACCGGGGAGCTGTTTTTT.

The count of this clone is one. J is TRBJ2-7 and V is TRBV7-2; 7 positions agree with TRBD1. J was trimmed by 2 bases and V by 5 bases; bases with no gene match: 6. Germline-derived CDR1 and CDR2 are SGHTA and FQGNSA. The CDR3 is 14 amino acids. CDR3 region: CASSPGQHTYEQYF. CDR3 coding DNA: TGTGCCAGCAGCCCGGGACAGCATACCTACGAGCAGTACTTC.